This entry lists 31 T cell receptor beta chains sequenced from one sample in a study of blood T cell repertoires in COVID-19. Sequencing used immunoSEQ multiplex PCR; TCRdb keeps in-frame clones, though not all of them. The sample records approximately 90,000 clones, around 80% being singletons. The source material was peripheral blood. These receptors were obtained from a woman older than 75 with active or convalescent COVID-19.

The genes are TRBV30 and TRBJ1-2; D possibly corresponds to TRBD1 (5 bases). The V and J ends lost 3 bases and 8 bases respectively, with 13 bases between them. The CDR3 length is 12 residues. The germline gives CDR1 GTSNPN, CDR2 SVGIG (reference sequence). This CDR3 is CAWSTTEAGYTF. The CDR3 DNA sequence: TGTGCCTGGAGCACGACAGAGGCCGGCTACACCTTC.

V usage is TRBV5-6 and J usage is TRBJ2-1, with TRBD2 matching over 9 bases. The V gene's germline CDR1 is SGHDT and CDR2 YYEEEE. This CDR3 region has 16 residues. J gave up 8 bases and V 4 bases, and 13 bases lay outside the gene matches. For the CDR3, the DNA is TGTGCCAGCAGCCCGAAGCGGGGGGCCATAACTGATGAGCAGTTCTTC. This encodes CASSPKRGAITDEQFF.

The V gene is TRBV18, the J gene TRBJ1-4; TRBD1 aligns across 8 bases. There are 15 residues in the CDR3. V lost 3 bases and J lost 7; bases outside the gene matches: 7. Germline loops: CDR1 KGHSH, CDR2 LQKENI. Here the CDR3 DNA reads TGTGCCAGCTCACCTAGGACAGGGAGTAGTGAAAAACTGTTTTTT. As protein: CASSPRTGSSEKLFF.

The rearrangement joins TRBV7-7 to TRBJ2-5; maybe TRBD1 (6 bases). V lost 5 bases, J lost 5 bases, and 21 bases lay in between. The CDR3 length is 16 residues. Germline-derived CDR1 and CDR2 are SSHAT and FNYEAQ (reference sequence). The CDR3 reads CASSQQTGTQGETQYF. CDR3 nucleotides: TGTGCCAGCAGCCAACAGACCGGGACCCAGGGGGAGACCCAGTACTTC.

The chain couples TRBV28 to TRBJ1-5; 10 bases agree with TRBD1. The CDR3 has 15 amino acids. With 6 bases clipped from V and 2 bases from J, the junction kept 4 bases outside the gene matches. Germline CDR1 is MDHEN and CDR2 is SYDVKM. This chain's CDR3 is CASSTGTGGNQPQHF. For the CDR3, the DNA is TGTGCCAGCAGCACAGGGACAGGGGGCAATCAGCCCCAGCATTTT.

J is TRBJ1-1 and V is TRBV27; the D gene is possibly TRBD1 (5 bases). The CDR3 consists of 14 residues. V lost 7 bases and J 3 bases, leaving 15 bases between the germline ends. CDR1 and CDR2 (germline): MNHEY, SMNVEV (reference sequence). CDR3 bases: TGTGCCAGCATCCTTACATGGGGGGACACTGAAGCTTTCTTT. It specifies CASILTWGDTEAFF.

The chain uses TRBV7-9 and TRBJ1-4, with D perhaps TRBD1 (6 bases). Trimming took 5 bases from V and 4 from J, leaving 26 bases between them. Germline V CDR1 and CDR2: SEHNR, FQNEAQ (reference sequence). The CDR3 has 19 residues. CDR3 residues: CASSPPGGATGTSNEKLFF. The CDR3, as DNA: TGTGCCAGCAGCCCACCGGGGGGTGCGACCGGGACAAGTAATGAAAAACTGTTTTTT.

V usage is TRBV9 and J usage is TRBJ1-1, with TRBD1 identical over 7 bases. Germline assignment: CDR1 SGDLS and CDR2 YYNGEE. V dropped 4 bases and J dropped 4; count of bases not matched to a gene: 4. The length of the CDR3 is 13 residues. DNA of the CDR3: TGTGCCAGCAGCCTGACAGGGAGCACTGAAGCTTTCTTT. It specifies CASSLTGSTEAFF. Drawing the rest from reference TRBV9 and TRBJ1-1, the complete variable domain is DSGVTQTPKHLITATGQRVTLRCSPRSGDLSVYWYQQSLDQGLQFLIQYYNGEERAKGNILERFSAQQFPDLHSELNLSSLELGDSALYFCASSLTGSTEAFFGQGTRLTVV.

The chain joins TRBV6-4 to TRBJ2-3; TRBD2 matches 8 bases. The CDR3 has 14 residues. The V gene end was trimmed by 6 bases and the J gene end by 3 bases; junction bases not matched to a gene: 5. Germline CDR1 and CDR2: MRHNA and SNTAGT. The CDR3 loop is CASSPGLATDTQYF. The CDR3 region has the DNA TGTGCCAGCAGCCCCGGACTAGCAACAGATACGCAGTATTTT.

CDR3 protein: CASSASGRTLEQYF. The DNA of the CDR3 is TGTGCCAGCAGTGCTAGCGGGAGGACCCTGGAGCAGTACTTC. The J gene is TRBJ2-7, the V gene TRBV2, with 11 bases aligning to TRBD2. The CDR3 has 14 residues. Trimming took 4 bases from V and 7 from J; bases not matched to a gene: 6. Germline V gene data show CDR1 as SNHLY and CDR2 as FYNNEI.

This chain uses TRBV21-1 with TRBJ2-7; the table gives TRBD2 as D, unverified against the DNA. TRBV21-1 is reported as a pseudogene. The CDR3 has 10 amino acids. The CDR3 DNA reads TGTGCCAGCCGGGTGAAGGAGCAGTACTTC. Translation: CASRVKEQYF.

The chain couples TRBV5-4 to TRBJ2-7, with 7 bases matching TRBD2. Germline V lookup: CDR1 SGHNT, CDR2 YYREEE (reference sequence). Losses at the gene ends were 0 bases for V and 7 bases for J; bases not matched to a gene: 10. This CDR3 spans 15 amino acids. CDR3 residues: CASSLGAGSSREQYF. The CDR3 bases are TGTGCCAGCAGCTTGGGAGCGGGAAGTTCAAGGGAGCAGTACTTC.

The chain is built from TRBV6-2 or TRBV6-3 and TRBJ1-4, with unresolved D. Germline values: CDR1 MNHEY, CDR2 SVGEGT. V was trimmed by 0 bases and J by 2 bases, leaving 7 bases between them. The CDR3 is made up of 15 amino acids. The CDR3 protein is CASSYSPGTNEKLFF. DNA of the CDR3: TGTGCCAGCAGTTACTCGCCCGGGACTAATGAAAAACTGTTTTTT.

V is TRBV28 and J is TRBJ2-3; tentative D call: TRBD2 (6 bases). Germline V gives CDR1 MDHEN, CDR2 SYDVKM. The germline V and J ends were trimmed by 5 bases and 0 bases, with 12 bases remaining between them. There are 15 residues in the CDR3. CDR3 coding DNA: TGTGCCAGCAGTCGAATTCGGGGGAGCACAGATACGCAGTATTTT. Translated: CASSRIRGSTDTQYF.

The sample holds one count of this clone. The chain links TRBV27 to TRBJ1-2, with D possibly matching TRBD1 (6 bases). The CDR3 is 13 residues long. Trimming cost V 4 bases and J 8 bases, with 14 bases left between them. Per the germline V gene, CDR1 is MNHEY and CDR2 is SMNVEV (reference sequence). The CDR3 sequence: CASSWTDLGGYTF. CDR3 coding DNA: TGTGCCAGCAGTTGGACAGACCTGGGGGGCTACACCTTC.

The chain links TRBV5-1 to TRBJ2-5; TRBD2 agrees at 11 bases. Trimming removed 3 bases from V and 1 base from J; junction bases left unmatched: 5. Germline CDR1 SGHRS, CDR2 YFSETQ. This CDR3 spans 16 amino acids. The CDR3: CASSSLGTSGQETQYF. CDR3 DNA: TGCGCCAGCAGCTCCCTGGGGACTAGCGGCCAAGAGACCCAGTACTTC.

This rearrangement joins TRBV10-2 to TRBJ1-1, with D perhaps TRBD1 (5 bases). CDR3 length equals 15 residues. The germline V and J ends were trimmed by 6 bases and 1 base, with 15 bases remaining between them. Germline V CDR1 and CDR2: WSHSY, SAAADI. CDR3 nucleotides: TGCGCCAGCAGGACTACCGGGAGGGGGAACACTGAAGCTTTCTTT. Residues: CASRTTGRGNTEAFF.

This rearrangement joins TRBV15 to TRBJ1-5; D remains unclear. CDR1 LNHNV and CDR2 YYDKDF come from the germline V gene (reference sequence). V was shortened by 4 bases and J by 5 bases, with 9 bases between the two germline ends. The CDR3 sequence is 13 residues long. The CDR3 here is CATSTGRDQPQHF. In DNA, the CDR3 is TGTGCCACCAGCACCGGGCGGGATCAGCCCCAGCATTTT.

The gene calls are TRBV7-9 and TRBJ2-7; D is perhaps TRBD2 (6 bases). The V gene's germline CDR1 is SEHNR and CDR2 FQNEAQ (reference sequence). The V gene lost 4 bases and the J gene lost 2 bases, with 12 bases spanning the gap. The length of the CDR3 is 14 residues. CDR3 in amino acids: CASSSGGIAYEQYF. Written as DNA, the CDR3 is TGTGCCAGCAGCTCAGGAGGGATCGCCTACGAGCAGTACTTC.

The rearrangement uses TRBV6-2 or TRBV6-3 and TRBJ2-5, with a weak D call TRBD2 (5 bases). Germline CDR1 and CDR2: MNHEY and SVGEGT. CDR3 length: 14 amino acids. Trimming stripped 8 bases from V and 5 bases from J, with 18 bases between. CDR3 sequence: CASRQAGGVETQYF. CDR3 coding DNA: TGTGCCAGCCGCCAGGCCGGAGGAGTGGAGACCCAGTACTTC.

The chain couples TRBV11-2 to TRBJ2-5; 8 bases align to TRBD2. Trimming cost V 5 bases and J 4 bases; bases outside gene matches: 6. This CDR3 region has 14 residues. Germline lookup yields CDR1 SGHAT and CDR2 FQNNGV. CDR3 in amino acids: CASSPTGGPETQYF. CDR3 DNA sequence: TGTGCCAGCAGCCCCACGGGGGGGCCAGAGACCCAGTACTTC.

The rearrangement uses TRBV20-1 and TRBJ2-7, with a possible D match to TRBD2 (6 bases). Per the germline V gene, CDR1 is DFQATT and CDR2 is SNEGSKA (reference sequence). Deletions cut 6 bases from V and 4 bases from J, with 10 bases between. This CDR3 has 11 residues. The CDR3 DNA reads as TGCAGTGCGAATCTAGCGTACGAGCAGTACTTC. It encodes CSANLAYEQYF.

This clone has a handful of counts. The genes are TRBV6-6 and TRBJ1-3, with unresolved D. V was pared by 5 bases and J by 3 bases, with 14 bases between. Looked up from germline, CDR1 is MNHNY and CDR2 is SVGAGI (reference sequence). The CDR3 totals 15 residues. DNA of the CDR3: TGTGCCAGCAGTGGGAGCGTAGGTGGTGGAAACACCATATATTTT. Encoded protein: CASSGSVGGGNTIYF.

J is TRBJ1-2 and V is TRBV20-1; D call uncertain. Germline CDR1 and CDR2: DFQATT and SNEGSKA (reference sequence). V gave up 5 bases and J gave up 8 bases, with 9 bases separating them. This CDR3 comprises 10 residues. The chain's CDR3 is CSALFGGYTF. CDR3 bases: TGCAGTGCTCTGTTCGGGGGCTACACCTTC.

This clone has just a few counts. The chain carries TRBV7-9 and TRBJ2-7; D is possibly TRBD2 (5 bases). Per the germline V gene, CDR1 is SEHNR and CDR2 is FQNEAQ (reference sequence). The ends were cut back, 0 bases at V and 10 bases at J, with 10 bases in the middle. This CDR3 is 12 amino acids long. The DNA for the CDR3 is TGTGCCAGCAGCTTAGCGGAGGCCGCTCAGTACTTC. Translating it yields CASSLAEAAQYF.

This clone has only a few counts. The chain recombines TRBV28 with TRBJ2-2; TRBD2 matches 13 bases. The CDR3 is 18 amino acids. Germline lookup yields CDR1 MDHEN and CDR2 SYDVKM. V lost 6 bases to trimming and J lost 0 bases; unmatched junction nucleotides: 7. The chain's CDR3 is CASREGGLAGPNTGELFF. The CDR3, as DNA: TGTGCCAGCAGGGAGGGGGGACTAGCGGGACCGAACACCGGGGAGCTGTTTTTT.

V and J are TRBV19 and TRBJ1-1, with a tentative D call TRBD1 (5 bases). The CDR3 is 13 amino acids. Germline CDR1 LNHDA, CDR2 SQIVND (reference sequence). V lost 4 bases to trimming and J lost 6 bases, with 12 bases between them. DNA for the CDR3: TGTGCCAGTAGTAGAACAGGATATGCTGAAGCTTTCTTT. As protein: CASSRTGYAEAFF.

The chain recombines TRBV2 with TRBJ2-2; 12 bases are a match to TRBD1. The V gene end was trimmed by 7 bases and the J gene end by 8 bases; junction bases not matched to a gene: 11. The CDR3 has 16 amino acids. The germline CDR1 and CDR2 sequences are SNHLY and FYNNEI. CDR3 protein: CASIRGQGAPAGELFF. The CDR3, as DNA: TGTGCCAGCATAAGGGGACAGGGGGCGCCGGCTGGGGAGCTGTTTTTT.

The CDR3 DNA is TGCGCCAGCAGCTCCTTCTTCGGGACTAGCGGGAGCTCCGGGGAGCTGTTTTTT. Its translation is CASSSFFGTSGSSGELFF. The chain employs TRBV5-1 and TRBJ2-2, with 14 bases lining up with TRBD2. The V gene's germline CDR1 is SGHRS and CDR2 YFSETQ. This CDR3 is 18 amino acids long. Unmatched junction bases numbered 10, after V lost 3 bases and J lost 6 bases.

In nucleotides, the CDR3 is TGTGCCAGCAGTGGCGGACTAGCGGACGACAATGAGCAGTTCTTC. Its protein is CASSGGLADDNEQFF. The chain recombines TRBV2 with TRBJ2-1, with 10 nucleotides matching TRBD2. V gave up 4 bases and J gave up 5 bases; unmatched junction bases: 5. Germline V lookup: CDR1 SNHLY, CDR2 FYNNEI. The CDR3 runs 15 residues.

This chain joins TRBV19 and TRBJ2-1; D is perhaps TRBD1 (5 bases). V gave up 4 bases and J gave up 13 bases, with 17 bases separating them. The CDR3 has 13 residues. Germline CDR1 reads LNHDA; CDR2 reads SQIVND (reference sequence). The DNA for the CDR3 is TGTGCCAGTAGTACGGCTAGATCGACAGCCCAGTTCTTC. Encoded protein: CASSTARSTAQFF.